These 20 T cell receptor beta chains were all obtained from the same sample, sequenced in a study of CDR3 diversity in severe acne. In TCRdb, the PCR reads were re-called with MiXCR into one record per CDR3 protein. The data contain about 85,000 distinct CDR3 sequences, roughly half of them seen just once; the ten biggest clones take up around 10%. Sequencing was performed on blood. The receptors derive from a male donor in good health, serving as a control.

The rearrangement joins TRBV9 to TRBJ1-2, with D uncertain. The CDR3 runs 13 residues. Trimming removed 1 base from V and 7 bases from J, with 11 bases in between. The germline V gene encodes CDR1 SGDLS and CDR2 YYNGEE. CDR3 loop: CASSVSRETGYTF. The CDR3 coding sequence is TGTGCCAGCAGCGTATCGAGGGAGACTGGCTACACCTTC.

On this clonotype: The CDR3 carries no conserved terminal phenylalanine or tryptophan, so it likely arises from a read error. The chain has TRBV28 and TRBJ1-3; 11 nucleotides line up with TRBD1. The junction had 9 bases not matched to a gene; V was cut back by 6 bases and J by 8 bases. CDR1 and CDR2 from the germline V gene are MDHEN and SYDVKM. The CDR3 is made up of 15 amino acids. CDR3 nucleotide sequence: TGTGCCAGCAGCCCCATCGGGACAGGGGGACACACCATATATCTT. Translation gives CASSPIGTGGHTIYL.

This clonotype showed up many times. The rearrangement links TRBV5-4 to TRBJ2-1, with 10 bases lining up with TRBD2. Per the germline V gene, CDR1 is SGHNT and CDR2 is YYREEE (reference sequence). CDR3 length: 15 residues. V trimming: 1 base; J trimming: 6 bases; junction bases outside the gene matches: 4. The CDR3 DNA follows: TGTGCCAGCAGCTTGCCTAGCGGGAGTAGCAATGAGCAGTTCTTC. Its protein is CASSLPSGSSNEQFF.

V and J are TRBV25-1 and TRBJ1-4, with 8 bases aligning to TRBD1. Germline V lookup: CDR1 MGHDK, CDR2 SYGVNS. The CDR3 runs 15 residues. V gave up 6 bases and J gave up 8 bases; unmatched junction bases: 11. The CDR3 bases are TGTGCCAGCAGGTTCTTTGGACAGGGTTGGGAAAAACTGTTTTTT. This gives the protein CASRFFGQGWEKLFF.

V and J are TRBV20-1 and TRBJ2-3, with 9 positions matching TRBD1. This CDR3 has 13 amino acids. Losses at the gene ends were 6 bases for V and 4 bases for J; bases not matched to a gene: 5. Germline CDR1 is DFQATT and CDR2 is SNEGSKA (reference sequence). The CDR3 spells CSAHRQGADTQYF. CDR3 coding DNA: TGCAGTGCCCATAGACAGGGGGCAGATACGCAGTATTTT.

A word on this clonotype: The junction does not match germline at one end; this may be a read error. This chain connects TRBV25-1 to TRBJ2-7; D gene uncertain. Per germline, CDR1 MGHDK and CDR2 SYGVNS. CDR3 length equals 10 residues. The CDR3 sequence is CTSRPYEQYF. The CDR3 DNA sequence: TGTACCAGCAGACCCTACGAGCAGTACTTC.

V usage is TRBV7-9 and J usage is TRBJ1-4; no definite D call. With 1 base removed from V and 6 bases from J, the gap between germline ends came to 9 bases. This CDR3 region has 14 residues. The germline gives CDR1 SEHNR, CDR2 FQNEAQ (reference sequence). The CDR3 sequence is CASSLGDAYEKLFF. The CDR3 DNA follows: TGTGCCAGCAGCTTAGGTGACGCTTATGAAAAACTGTTTTTT.

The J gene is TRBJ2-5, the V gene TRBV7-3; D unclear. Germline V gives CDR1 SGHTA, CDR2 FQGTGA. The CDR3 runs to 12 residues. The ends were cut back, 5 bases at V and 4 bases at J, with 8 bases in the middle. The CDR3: CASSPYLETQYF. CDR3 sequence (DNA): TGTGCCAGCAGCCCCTACCTAGAGACCCAGTACTTC. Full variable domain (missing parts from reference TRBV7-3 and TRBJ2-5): GAGVSQTPSNKVTEKGKYVELRCDPISGHTALYWYRQSLGQGPEFLIYFQGTGAADDSGLPNDRFFAVRPEGSVSTLKIQRTERGDSAVYLCASSPYLETQYFGPGTRLLVL.

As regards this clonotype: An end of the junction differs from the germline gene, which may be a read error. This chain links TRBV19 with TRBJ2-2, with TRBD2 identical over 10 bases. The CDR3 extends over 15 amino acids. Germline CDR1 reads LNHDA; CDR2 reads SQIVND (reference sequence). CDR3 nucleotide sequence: TGTGCCAGTAGTATCGGGACTAGCGTATCCTACGAGCAGTTTTTT. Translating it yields CASSIGTSVSYEQFF.

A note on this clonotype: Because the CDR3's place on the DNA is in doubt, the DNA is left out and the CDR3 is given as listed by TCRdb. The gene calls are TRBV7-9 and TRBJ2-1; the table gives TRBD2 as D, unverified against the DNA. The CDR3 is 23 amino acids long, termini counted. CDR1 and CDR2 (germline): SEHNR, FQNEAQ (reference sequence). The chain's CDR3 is CASSIYLCSVEFSKGPSESKQFF.

The chain's CDR3 is CASSGTYSYEQYF. The CDR3 DNA follows: TGTGCCAGTAGTGGAACTTATTCCTACGAGCAGTACTTC. V usage is TRBV19 and J usage is TRBJ2-7, with unresolved D. V dropped 5 bases and J dropped 1 base, with 9 bases sitting between them. From germline, CDR1 is LNHDA and CDR2 SQIVND (reference sequence). This CDR3 has 13 residues.

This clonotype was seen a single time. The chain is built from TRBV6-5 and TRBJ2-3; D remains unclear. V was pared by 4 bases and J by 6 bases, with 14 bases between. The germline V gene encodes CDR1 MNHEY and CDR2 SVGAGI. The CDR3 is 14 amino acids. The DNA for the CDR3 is TGTGCCAGCAGTTTCCACGGATCGGCGGATACGCAGTATTTT. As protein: CASSFHGSADTQYF.

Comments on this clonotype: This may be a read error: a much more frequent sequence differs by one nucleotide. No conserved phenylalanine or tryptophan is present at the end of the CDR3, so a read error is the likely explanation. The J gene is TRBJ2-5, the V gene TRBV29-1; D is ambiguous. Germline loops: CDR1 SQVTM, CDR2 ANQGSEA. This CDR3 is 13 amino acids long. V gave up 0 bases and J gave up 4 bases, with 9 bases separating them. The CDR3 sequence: CSVEERRRETQYY. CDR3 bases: TGCAGCGTTGAAGAACGGCGCCGAGAGACCCAGTACTAC.

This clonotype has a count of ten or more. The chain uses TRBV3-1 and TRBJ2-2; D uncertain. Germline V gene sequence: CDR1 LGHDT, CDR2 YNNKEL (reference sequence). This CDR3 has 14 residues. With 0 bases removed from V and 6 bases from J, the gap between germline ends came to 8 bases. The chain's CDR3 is CASSQDHGSGELFF. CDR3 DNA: TGTGCCAGCAGCCAAGATCATGGATCCGGGGAGCTGTTTTTT. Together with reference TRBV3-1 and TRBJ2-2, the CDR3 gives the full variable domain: DTAVSQTPKYLVTQMGNDKSIKCEQNLGHDTMYWYKQDSKKFLKIMFSYNNKELIINETVPNRFSPKSPDKAHLNLHINSLELGDSAVYFCASSQDHGSGELFFGEGSRLTVL.

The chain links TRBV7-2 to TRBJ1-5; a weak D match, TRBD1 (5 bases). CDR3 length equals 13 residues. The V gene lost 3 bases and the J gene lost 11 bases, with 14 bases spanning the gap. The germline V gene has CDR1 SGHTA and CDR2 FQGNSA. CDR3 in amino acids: CASSLGVAETQHF. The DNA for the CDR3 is TGTGCCAGCAGCTTGGGGGTTGCGGAGACCCAGCATTTT.

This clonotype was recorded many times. The CDR3 bases are TGTGCCAGCAGCTTATTGGGCACCTACGAGCAGTACTTC. Amino acids: CASSLLGTYEQYF. The chain links TRBV7-9 to TRBJ2-7; D is unresolved. This CDR3 has 13 amino acids. Between the trimmed V and J ends, which lost 2 bases and 2 bases, there was a span of 7 bases. Germline lookup yields CDR1 SEHNR and CDR2 FQNEAQ (reference sequence).

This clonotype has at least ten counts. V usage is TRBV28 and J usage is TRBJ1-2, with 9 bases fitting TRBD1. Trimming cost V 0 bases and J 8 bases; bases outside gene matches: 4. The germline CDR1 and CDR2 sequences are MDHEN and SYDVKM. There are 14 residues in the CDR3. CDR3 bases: TGTGCCAGCAGTTTATGGGACAGGGGCGGCGGCTACACCTTC. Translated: CASSLWDRGGGYTF.

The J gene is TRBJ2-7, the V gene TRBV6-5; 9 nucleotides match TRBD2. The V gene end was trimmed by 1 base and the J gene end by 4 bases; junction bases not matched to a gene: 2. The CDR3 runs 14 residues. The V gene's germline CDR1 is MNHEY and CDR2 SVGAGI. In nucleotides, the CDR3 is TGTGCCAGCAGTTACTTGGCGGGAGGGTACGAGCAGTACTTC. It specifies CASSYLAGGYEQYF.

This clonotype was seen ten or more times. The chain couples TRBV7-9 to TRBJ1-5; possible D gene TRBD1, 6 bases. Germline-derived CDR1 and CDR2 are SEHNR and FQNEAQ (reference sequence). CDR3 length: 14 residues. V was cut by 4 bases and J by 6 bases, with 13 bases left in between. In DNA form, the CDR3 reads TGTGCCAGCAGCTCACAGGGCCCCAGTCAGCCCCAGCATTTT. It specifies CASSSQGPSQPQHF. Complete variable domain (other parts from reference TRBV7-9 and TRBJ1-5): DTGVSQNPRHKITKRGQNVTFRCDPISEHNRLYWYRQTLGQGPEFLTYFQNEAQLEKSRLLSDRFSAERPKGSFSTLEIQRTEQGDSAMYLCASSSQGPSQPQHFGDGTRLSIL.

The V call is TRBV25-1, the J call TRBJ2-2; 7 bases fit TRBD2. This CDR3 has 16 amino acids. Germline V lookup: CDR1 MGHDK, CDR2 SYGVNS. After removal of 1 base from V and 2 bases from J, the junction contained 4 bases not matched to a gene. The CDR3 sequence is CASSELGRANTGELFF. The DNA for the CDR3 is TGTGCCAGCAGTGAATTGGGGAGGGCCAACACCGGGGAGCTGTTTTTT.